A single sample gave rise to the 4 T cell receptor beta chains below, sequenced in a study of Ad26.COV2.S vaccination and SARS-CoV-2 variants. Libraries were prepared by immunoSEQ multiplex PCR; TCRdb keeps only in-frame clonotypes and omits some of them. Of under 300,000 clones listed, around 88% were seen once; the top ten hold roughly 3%. The treatment was: over 15 received Ad26.COV2.S at low or high dose, single or two shots; five or six received placebo; per-sample allocation not given. Following the first vaccine or placebo injection, samples were taken on day 63. This specimen was peripheral blood, taken in a trial of Ad26.COV2.S vaccine versus placebo. The source is a person aged 18 to 59 who received the Ad26.COV2.S COVID-19 vaccine or a placebo.

J is TRBJ1-2 and V is TRBV9; tentatively, D is TRBD1 (6 bases). The ends were cut back, 1 base at V and 3 bases at J, with 19 bases in the middle. This CDR3 comprises 17 residues. CDR1 and CDR2 from the germline V gene are SGDLS and YYNGEE. The CDR3 nucleotides read TGTGCCAGCAGCGTAAGGAATGCGGCAGGGGAATACTATGGCTACACCTTC. It translates to CASSVRNAAGEYYGYTF.

CDR3: CASSFFQQAKGEKLFF. The CDR3 bases are TGTGCCAGCAGCTTCTTTCAACAGGCTAAGGGCGAAAAACTGTTTTTT. J is TRBJ1-4 and V is TRBV5-6; tentative D call: TRBD1 (5 bases). CDR3 size: 16 residues. Trimming took 2 bases from V and 8 from J, leaving 19 bases between them. The V gene's germline CDR1 is SGHDT and CDR2 YYEEEE.

The J gene is TRBJ1-5, the V gene TRBV19, with 7 bases aligning to TRBD1. The CDR3 has 16 residues. Germline CDR1 and CDR2: LNHDA and SQIVND (reference sequence). The junction had 7 bases not matched to a gene; V was cut back by 3 bases and J by 2 bases. In nucleotides, the CDR3 is TGTGCCAGTAGTATCGGTGGCAGGGGGGGCAATCAGCCCCAGCATTTT. Translation: CASSIGGRGGNQPQHF.

This chain connects TRBV4-3 to TRBJ1-1; D gene ambiguous. V shed 8 bases and J shed 1 base, with 14 bases lying between them. The CDR3 covers 14 residues. CDR1 is LGHNA, CDR2 YSLEER, per germline. CDR3 DNA sequence: TGCGCCAGCGGATCACTGACACGGAACACTGAAGCTTTCTTT. Protein: CASGSLTRNTEAFF.